This T cell receptor (beta chain) was retrieved from a study of T cell repertoires in cytomegalovirus infection. As for the study in general: It was the public TCR beta signatures that indicated both CMV infection and matching HLA type.

Regarding this clonotype: Its antigen is currently unknown.

TCRdb redid the calling of the reads with MiXCR, one entry per CDR3 protein. The sample comprises about 890,000 distinct CDR3 sequences, 30% to 40% of which are singletons, and over 13% rests with the top ten. The specimen was cultured CD8+ T cells from PBMCs, collected from culture after CMV antigen stimulation. The clonotype comes from a human donor in good health (CMV status not recorded). Some clones in this sample may be carry-over from other donors' samples.

As DNA, the CDR3 is TGTGCCAGCAGACTTACAGGGGGCAGCAATCAGCCCCAGCATTTT. It specifies CASRLTGGSNQPQHF. The chain carries TRBV5-5 and TRBJ1-5; 9 nucleotides agree with TRBD1. The trim removed 5 bases at V and 1 base at J, leaving 4 bases unmatched. The CDR3 length is 15 residues. CDR1 is SGHKS and CDR2 is YYEKEE in the germline V gene (reference sequence).